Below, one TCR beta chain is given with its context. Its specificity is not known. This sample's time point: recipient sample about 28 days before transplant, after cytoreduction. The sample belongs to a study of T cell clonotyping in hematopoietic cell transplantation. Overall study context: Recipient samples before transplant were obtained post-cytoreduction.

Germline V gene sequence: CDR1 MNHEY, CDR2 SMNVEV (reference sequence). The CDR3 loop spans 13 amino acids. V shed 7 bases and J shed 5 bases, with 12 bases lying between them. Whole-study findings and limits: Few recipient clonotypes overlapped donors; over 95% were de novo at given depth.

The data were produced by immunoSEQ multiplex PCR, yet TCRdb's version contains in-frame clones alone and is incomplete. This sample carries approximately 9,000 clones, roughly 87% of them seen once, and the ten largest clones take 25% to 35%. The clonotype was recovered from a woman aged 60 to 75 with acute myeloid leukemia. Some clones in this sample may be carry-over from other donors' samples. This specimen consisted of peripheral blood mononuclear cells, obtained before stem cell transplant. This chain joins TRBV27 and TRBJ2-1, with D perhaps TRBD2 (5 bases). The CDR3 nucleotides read TGTGCCAGCAAGAGGGATACCGACAATGAGCAGTTCTTC. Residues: CASKRDTDNEQFF.